Below are 2 T cell receptor beta chains sequenced from a single sample in a study of regulatory T cells in long-lasting Graves disease. According to the study, TCR beta libraries were built with iRepertoire HTBI primers and CDR3-region Arm-PCR. Each CDR3 protein gets one entry after TCRdb re-called the multiplex PCR reads with MiXCR. Found here are 300,000 or so distinct CDR3 sequences, 20% of them singletons; the top ten hold 29%. Indicated time point: persistent/refractory GD, antithyroid drugs over 5 years with positive TRAb. There was RNA extracted from PBMCs, and the TCR library was made from it. The specimen was peripheral blood mononuclear cells (PBMCs), collected when the disease was refractory, from a patient treated with antithyroid drugs. Every receptor here comes from a female donor with Graves disease.

This clonotype occurred many times. CDR3 loop: CASSLPLGTGGGGNQPQHF. CDR3 in DNA: TGTGCCAGCAGTTTACCCCTCGGGACAGGGGGCGGGGGCAATCAGCCCCAGCATTTT. This chain joins TRBV28 and TRBJ1-5; 12 positions match TRBD1. Per the germline V gene, CDR1 is MDHEN and CDR2 is SYDVKM. The CDR3 contains 19 residues. V trimming: 2 bases; J trimming: 2 bases; junction bases outside the gene matches: 10.

The chain links TRBV9 to TRBJ2-5; D is ambiguous. CDR3 size: 13 residues. Trimming left V 2 bases short and J 5 bases short, with 10 bases between. Germline V gene data show CDR1 as SGDLS and CDR2 as YYNGEE. This CDR3 reads CASSVGFGETQYF. In DNA, the CDR3 is TGTGCCAGCAGCGTGGGGTTTGGGGAGACCCAGTACTTC. Variable domain in full (rest from reference TRBV9 and TRBJ2-5): DSGVTQTPKHLITATGQRVTLRCSPRSGDLSVYWYQQSLDQGLQFLIQYYNGEERAKGNILERFSAQQFPDLHSELNLSSLELGDSALYFCASSVGFGETQYFGPGTRLLVL.